This entry is about one T cell receptor beta chain. The antigen this receptor binds is unknown. This could be a read error, since a much larger clone is one nucleotide away. This entry is derived from a study of glioma-infiltrating T cells (dated by TCRdb to 2016 to 2017). Background on the whole study: TCR alpha- and beta-chain repertoires were sequenced from glioma tissue, non-neoplastic brain tissue and matched peripheral blood mononuclear cells. Each tissue-infiltrating repertoire was compared with the same patient's peripheral blood repertoire to measure divergence between tissue and blood T-cell populations. Three low-grade glioma patients, 7 or 8 primary glioblastoma patients and three non-glioma patients contributing non-neoplastic brain tissue were included in the paired cohort. Here is what the overall study found, with its caveats: The group comparisons were based on small numbers of patients: three non-neoplastic, three low-grade glioma and roughly eight glioblastoma patients. VJ-independent divergence between tissue and blood was lower than expected in non-neoplastic patients but higher than expected in all gliomas, particularly low-grade gliomas. Very few CDR3 sequences were shared between tissue and blood, attributed to high CDR3 diversity and limited sampling.

CDR1 and CDR2 were assigned from the germline V gene as MNHEY and SVGAGI. Its CDR3 holds 16 amino acids, cysteine through phenylalanine. Solely the CDR3 DNA is kept, with 48 bases framed from the first base. The iRepertoire nested amplicon-rescue multiplex PCR (arm-PCR) platform was used to amplify TCR alpha and beta CDR3 regions from RNA. For one-step reverse transcription and amplification, about 95-400 ng of tissue mRNA or PBMC total RNA was used as input. After bead purification, a secondary multiplex PCR added Illumina adapters, and libraries were gel-purified between 200 and 400 bp. Internal 6-nucleotide barcodes were carried by the libraries and were used for demultiplexing. The libraries were sequenced on an Illumina MiSeq using 2x220 or 2x250 nucleotide paired-end reads. The paper's processing steps were these. FLASH 1.2.11 was used to merge paired reads, and BWA-MEM then aligned the reads to the GRCh37 human genome before TRA and TRB reads were extracted. An IMGT-derived reference of cassette sequences and CDR3 motifs, with pseudogenes included, was used for V and J assignment. Reads were translated in three frames, and productive CDR3s were defined as those with a C...FGXG motif and no stop codons. Clonotypes were defined as unique combinations of V-J cassette pair and CDR3 amino acid sequence. Reads were filtered by Hamming distance, thresholded by each sample's sequence error rate in mapped regions. TCRdb redid the processing of the public reads, applying fastp at Q25 and MiXCR, and retained in-frame beta chains. Rows are combined by CDR3 protein, so each entry shows the most common genes and DNA. It is TCRdb's table, rather than the study itself, that gives the V and J calls and clone size. Across this sample there are roughly 130,000 distinct CDR3 sequences, with under 25% seen only once. About a quarter of the sample lies in the top ten.

Sequenced input: glioma tissue, nonneoplastic brain tissue, or PBMCs (not recorded which). The origin of this receptor is a human donor with low-grade glioma or glioblastoma, undergoing nonglioma brain surgery, or in good health (not recorded which). The rearrangement joined TRBV6-5 to TRBJ1-3, with the D segment identity uncertain. The CDR3: CASNYSRSVSGNTIYF. The DNA reads TGTGCCAGCAATTACTCGCGCAGCGTCTCTGGAAACACCATATATTTT.